The clone carrying this T cell receptor (beta chain) was observed a handful of times. PCR employed 60 Vbeta and 13 Jbeta primers. Data came from immunoSEQ multiplex PCR; TCRdb stores just in-frame clones and leaves some out. The sample holds 150,000 to 200,000 clones, roughly 87% seen once. The sample comes from a study of cytomegalovirus exposure and HLA in healthy donors. Germline V CDR1 and CDR2: MGHRA, YSYEKL. There are 13 residues in the CDR3. V lost 3 bases and J lost 4, with 7 bases in between. The chain uses TRBV4-1 and TRBJ1-5; D unresolved. Sequences were obtained from PBMCs. The sequence was collected from a boy aged 2 to 9 in good health and CMV-seronegative. The CDR3: CASSQGLNQPQHF. The CDR3, as DNA: TGCGCCAGCAGCCAGGGCCTAAATCAGCCCCAGCATTTT.